This T cell receptor (beta chain) was captured by sequencing in a study of blood T cells in healthy people across ages. Whole-study findings and limits: Possibly, changes in expanded clonotypes were confounded because donor CMV status was unknown.

This clonotype was counted only a few times. The antigen remains undetermined. Sample-barcoded 5' priming and a J-beta primer mix drove a second PCR of about 6 to 12 cycles. TCRdb re-derived calls from the 5' RACE reads in MiXCR, one entry per CDR3 protein. The sample has more than 450,000 distinct CDR3 sequences; roughly a quarter are singletons. The same data also contributed to another study, on T cells of mothers and their children. That paper states: There were over 9.5 million TCR beta CDR3 reads from each mother and about 3 million from each child.

The source of this sequence is a boy aged 2-15 years in good health. What was sequenced was blood.

CDR3 amino acids: CSARAGSRNTIYF. DNA for the CDR3: TGCAGTGCTAGAGCCGGCAGTAGAAACACCATATATTTT. The V call is TRBV20-1, the J call TRBJ1-3; D not resolved. CDR1 and CDR2 from the germline V gene are DFQATT and SNEGSKA (reference sequence). CDR3 length equals 13 residues. Trimming pared 1 base from V and 5 bases from J, leaving 9 bases between.